The 29 T cell receptor beta chains in this list originate from one sample, sequenced in a study of response to subunit inactivated influenza vaccine. TCRdb reprocessed the RT-PCR reads via MiXCR and lists one record per CDR3 protein. The sample has fewer than 650,000 distinct CDR3 sequences; 10% to 15% are singletons. The sequencing used PBMCs from blood, collected about 40 days after vaccination. All receptors derive from a man aged 50 to 60 who received an inactivated influenza vaccine.

The chain couples TRBV12-3 or TRBV12-4 to TRBJ1-1, with D perhaps TRBD1 (5 bases). V gave up 7 bases and J gave up 3 bases, with 15 bases separating them. CDR3 size: 14 residues. CDR3 sequence: CASNPVGVHTEAFF. The CDR3 DNA follows: TGTGCCAGCAACCCCGTAGGGGTCCACACTGAAGCTTTCTTT.

Ten or more counts support this clonotype. The V call is TRBV20-1, the J call TRBJ2-1, with D possibly being TRBD1 (6 bases). This CDR3 has 11 residues. CDR1 and CDR2 from the germline V gene are DFQATT and SNEGSKA (reference sequence). V was clipped by 5 bases and J by 16 bases, with 18 bases between them. The CDR3 sequence is CSAGKGGIAFF. The CDR3 region has the DNA TGCAGTGCTGGGAAAGGGGGTATTGCCTTCTTC.

This clonotype has ten or more counts. This chain uses TRBV20-1 with TRBJ2-7; TRBD1 agrees at 11 bases. Germline CDR1 and CDR2: DFQATT and SNEGSKA (reference sequence). Trimming removed 5 bases from V and 3 bases from J; junction bases left unmatched: 9. The CDR3 covers 15 residues. CDR3 bases: TGCAGTGCTGAAATTCGGGACAGGGGGTACTACGAGCAGTACTTC. This codes for CSAEIRDRGYYEQYF.

The rearrangement links TRBV20-1 to TRBJ2-1, with 14 bases that match TRBD2. Germline V gene lookup returns CDR1 DFQATT and CDR2 SNEGSKA (reference sequence). J was trimmed by 8 bases and V by 3 bases; bases with no gene match: 6. This CDR3 has 15 residues. This chain's CDR3 is CSAREMGLAGDEQFF. The CDR3 DNA follows: TGCAGTGCTAGGGAGATGGGACTAGCGGGGGATGAGCAGTTCTTC.

CDR3 protein: CSAPGRGSYNSPLHF. CDR3 DNA: TGCAGTGCCCCCGGGAGGGGCTCCTATAATTCACCCCTCCACTTT. J is TRBJ1-6 and V is TRBV20-1, with D perhaps matching TRBD1 (5 bases). This CDR3 spans 15 amino acids. The germline V and J ends were trimmed by 6 bases and 0 bases, with 12 bases remaining between them. CDR1 is DFQATT, CDR2 SNEGSKA, per germline (reference sequence).

The V call is TRBV6-2 or TRBV6-3, the J call TRBJ2-5; tentative D call: TRBD1 (5 bases). CDR1 is MNHEY, CDR2 SVGEGT, per germline. The CDR3 length is 14 residues. Trimming stripped 7 bases from V and 5 bases from J, with 17 bases between. The CDR3 bases are TGTGCCAGCACCACACGAAGGGGCGGTGAGACCCAGTACTTC. This sequence encodes CASTTRRGGETQYF.

This clonotype was seen more than once but under ten times. The rearrangement joins TRBV4-2 to TRBJ1-2; 8 bases are shared with TRBD1. This CDR3 spans 14 amino acids. Germline-derived CDR1 and CDR2 are LGHNA and YNFKEQ. The J segment lost 6 bases and the V segment lost 2 bases, leaving 5 bases of the junction unmatched. The CDR3 DNA reads TGTGCCAGCAGCCAATTAGACAGGGGAGATGGCTACACCTTC. Translating it yields CASSQLDRGDGYTF.

This clonotype was counted only a few times. J is TRBJ2-7 and V is TRBV6-1, with unresolved D. The CDR3 spans 12 residues. V was shortened by 1 base and J by 7 bases, with 8 bases between the two germline ends. Germline V gene data show CDR1 as MNHNS and CDR2 as SASEGT. This chain's CDR3 is CASSEVSWEQYF. The CDR3 nucleotides read TGTGCCAGCAGTGAAGTGTCGTGGGAGCAGTACTTC.

The chain recombines TRBV6-2 or TRBV6-3 with TRBJ1-5; perhaps TRBD1 as D (5 bases). CDR1 MNHEY and CDR2 SVGEGT come from the germline V gene. The CDR3 spans 15 residues. The ends were cut back, 2 bases at V and 3 bases at J, with 11 bases in the middle. The CDR3: CASSYGQGDNQPQHF. The DNA for the CDR3 is TGTGCCAGCAGTTACGGGCAGGGTGACAATCAGCCCCAGCATTTT.

The gene calls are TRBV11-2 and TRBJ1-2; 8 positions agree with TRBD1. The length of the CDR3 is 15 residues. The germline gives CDR1 SGHAT, CDR2 FQNNGV. V dropped 4 bases and J dropped 3; count of bases not matched to a gene: 7. This CDR3 reads CASSSPRGRDYGYTF. CDR3 in DNA: TGTGCCAGCAGCTCCCCCAGGGGGCGCGACTATGGCTACACCTTC. Using reference TRBV11-2 and TRBJ1-2 for the parts outside the CDR3, the full variable domain is EAGVAQSPRYKIIEKRQSVAFWCNPISGHATLYWYQQILGQGPKLLIQFQNNGVVDDSQLPKDRFSAERLKGVDSTLKIQPAKLEDSAVYLCASSSPRGRDYGYTFGSGTRLTVV.

This clonotype was seen repeatedly, ten times or more. The V call is TRBV29-1, the J call TRBJ2-5; D possibly matches TRBD1 or TRBD2 (5 bases each). The V end lost 6 bases, the J end lost 9 bases, and 11 bases lay between the germline ends. From germline, CDR1 is SQVTM and CDR2 ANQGSEA. The CDR3 contains 10 residues. The CDR3: CSVWGLPQYF. The CDR3 region has the DNA TGCAGCGTGTGGGGGTTGCCCCAGTACTTC.

The V and J genes are TRBV20-1 and TRBJ2-1, with unresolved D. Germline values: CDR1 DFQATT, CDR2 SNEGSKA (reference sequence). The CDR3 contains 15 residues. The germline V and J ends were trimmed by 4 bases and 0 bases, with 13 bases remaining between them. The chain's CDR3 is CSAIGLVVSYNEQFF. For the CDR3, the DNA is TGCAGTGCTATCGGGCTAGTGGTCTCCTACAATGAGCAGTTCTTC.

This clonotype came up many times. The V gene is TRBV29-1, the J gene TRBJ1-1; possible D gene TRBD1, 5 bases. V lost 7 bases and J lost 1, with 10 bases in between. CDR1 and CDR2 (germline): SQVTM, ANQGSEA. This CDR3 spans 12 amino acids. The CDR3 bases are TGCAGCGGGGGGGAAGGGAACACTGAAGCTTTCTTT. It specifies CSGGEGNTEAFF.

This clonotype was seen only a few times. The genes are TRBV7-3 and TRBJ2-1; D remains ambiguous. Germline CDR1 and CDR2: SGHTA and FQGTGA. The germline V and J ends were trimmed by 2 bases and 5 bases, with 13 bases remaining between them. There are 15 residues in the CDR3. The CDR3 reads CASSLGPQVNNEQFF. Written as DNA, the CDR3 is TGTGCCAGCAGCTTAGGCCCCCAGGTCAACAATGAGCAGTTCTTC.

The V call is TRBV3-1, the J call TRBJ1-1; D unclear. Germline CDR1 is LGHDT and CDR2 is YNNKEL (reference sequence). The CDR3 covers 16 residues. Trimming took 4 bases from V and 2 from J, leaving 17 bases between them. CDR3 in amino acids: CASSRPIGSTNTEAFF. CDR3 nucleotide sequence: TGTGCCAGCAGCCGCCCCATTGGGAGCACAAACACTGAAGCTTTCTTT.

This clonotype was counted a few times. The gene calls are TRBV7-2 and TRBJ2-2; TRBD2 matches 8 bases. The V gene's germline CDR1 is SGHTA and CDR2 FQGNSA. V gave up 2 bases and J gave up 2 bases; unmatched junction bases: 4. The CDR3 sequence is 16 residues long. The CDR3: CASSLLSGGNTGELFF. CDR3 DNA sequence: TGTGCCAGCAGCTTACTGAGCGGGGGCAACACCGGGGAGCTGTTTTTT.

This clonotype was observed at least ten times. This chain uses TRBV6-1 with TRBJ1-2; 7 bases match TRBD1. The V gene end was trimmed by 5 bases and the J gene end by 5 bases; junction bases not matched to a gene: 14. This CDR3 is 16 amino acids long. Germline V lookup: CDR1 MNHNS, CDR2 SASEGT. The CDR3 region has the DNA TGTGCCAGCAGTAGCGCGACAGGGACCGCTCGGTATGGCTACACCTTC. Its protein product is CASSSATGTARYGYTF.

This clonotype appeared many times. The rearrangement links TRBV29-1 to TRBJ1-2; D gene uncertain. CDR3 length: 14 amino acids. Looked up from germline, CDR1 is SQVTM and CDR2 is ANQGSEA. The V end was cut by 7 bases, the J end by 0 bases, with 15 bases between. CDR3 protein: CSAPGPSANYGYTF. In DNA form, the CDR3 reads TGCAGCGCCCCTGGACCCTCTGCTAACTATGGCTACACCTTC.

There are a few counts of this clonotype. J is TRBJ2-7 and V is TRBV5-4; 11 positions match TRBD2. CDR1 is SGHNT and CDR2 is YYREEE in the germline V gene (reference sequence). The CDR3 is made up of 14 amino acids. V lost 3 bases to trimming and J lost 3 bases; unmatched junction nucleotides: 2. The CDR3 sequence is CASSSGLADYEQYF. In DNA form, the CDR3 reads TGTGCCAGCAGCTCGGGACTAGCGGACTACGAGCAGTACTTC.

There are a few counts of this clonotype. V is TRBV27 and J is TRBJ1-1; a weak D match, TRBD1 (5 bases). Trimming left V 7 bases short and J 2 bases short, with 17 bases between. Germline CDR1 reads MNHEY; CDR2 reads SMNVEV (reference sequence). The CDR3 extends over 15 amino acids. The CDR3 bases are TGTGCCAGCATCGGCAGGGAAAGAGGAAACACTGAAGCTTTCTTT. Translated: CASIGRERGNTEAFF.

This clonotype was seen a few times. The V gene is TRBV20-1, the J gene TRBJ2-1; D is perhaps TRBD1 (5 bases). Germline V gene data show CDR1 as DFQATT and CDR2 as SNEGSKA (reference sequence). The CDR3 runs 17 residues. With 0 bases removed from V and 0 bases from J, the gap between germline ends came to 15 bases. The CDR3 protein is CSARDGQGAHSYNEQFF. DNA for the CDR3: TGCAGTGCTAGAGATGGCCAGGGCGCCCACTCCTACAATGAGCAGTTCTTC.

This clonotype has a count of ten or more. J is TRBJ2-5 and V is TRBV12-3 or TRBV12-4; weak D call: TRBD2 (5 bases). The V end was cut by 5 bases, the J end by 2 bases, with 12 bases between. The CDR3 contains 14 residues. CDR3 bases: TGTGCCAGCAGTACATACGGGGAGCAAGAGACCCAGTACTTC. As protein: CASSTYGEQETQYF.

This clonotype occurred a few times. This rearrangement joins TRBV7-9 to TRBJ2-7; D tentatively reads TRBD1 or TRBD2 (9 bases each). CDR1 and CDR2 from the germline V gene are SEHNR and FQNEAQ (reference sequence). The V gene lost 5 bases and the J gene lost 6 bases, with 17 bases spanning the gap. This CDR3 is 14 amino acids long. The CDR3 coding sequence is TGTGCCAGCAGCACCCTAGCGGGACAGGGCGAGCAGTACTTC. This codes for CASSTLAGQGEQYF.

The chain combines TRBV12-3 or TRBV12-4 with TRBJ2-5, with D possibly TRBD1 on 6 matching bases. With 3 bases removed from V and 5 bases from J, the gap between germline ends came to 10 bases. CDR3 length: 13 amino acids. DNA for the CDR3: TGTGCCAGCAGTTTCCGCCAGGGGGAGACCCAGTACTTC. Its translation: CASSFRQGETQYF.

There are a few counts of this clonotype. This CDR3 is CASSLLPREGEGNEQFF. CDR3 nucleotides: TGCGCCAGCAGCTTGCTTCCAAGAGAGGGCGAGGGCAATGAGCAGTTCTTC. The J gene is TRBJ2-1, the V gene TRBV4-3; TRBD2 is a possible D gene (5 bases). Trimming shortened V by 5 bases and J by 6 bases, and 23 bases separated the two germline ends. Germline V CDR1 and CDR2: LGHNA, YSLEER. The CDR3 loop spans 17 amino acids.

Only a few counts were recorded for this clonotype. This rearrangement joins TRBV6-1 to TRBJ2-3; 7 positions agree with TRBD2. CDR3 length: 16 residues. J was trimmed by 2 bases and V by 6 bases; bases with no gene match: 11. The germline V gene has CDR1 MNHNS and CDR2 SASEGT. As DNA, the CDR3 is TGTGCCAGCAGCCCCGGAGTAGCGGGCCACACAGATACGCAGTATTTT. As protein: CASSPGVAGHTDTQYF.

This chain connects TRBV10-3 to TRBJ2-3, with 8 bases identical to TRBD2. Germline CDR1 is ENHRY and CDR2 is SYGVKD. V trimming: 3 bases; J trimming: 8 bases; junction bases outside the gene matches: 7. This CDR3 region has 14 residues. Here the CDR3 reads CAISDRGGEGTQYF. The CDR3 bases are TGTGCCATCAGTGACCGGGGGGGGGAAGGTACGCAGTATTTT.

In this sample, this clonotype turned up a few times. This chain uses TRBV4-2 with TRBJ2-3; 14 nucleotides line up with TRBD2. Germline V lookup: CDR1 LGHNA, CDR2 YNFKEQ. V lost 1 base, J lost 4 bases, and 4 bases stayed unmatched. This CDR3 is built from 17 residues. The CDR3: CASSQGGLAGGSDTQYF. The CDR3 region has the DNA TGTGCCAGCAGCCAAGGAGGACTAGCGGGGGGATCAGATACGCAGTATTTT.

Only one count was recorded for this clonotype. V usage is TRBV7-8 and J usage is TRBJ2-5, with 7 bases aligning to TRBD2. With 4 bases clipped from V and 9 bases from J, the junction kept 2 bases outside the gene matches. The CDR3 totals 11 residues. CDR1 and CDR2 from the germline V gene are SGHVS and FQNEAQ. The CDR3 here is CASSYREAQYF. Here the CDR3 DNA reads TGTGCCAGCAGCTACCGGGAGGCCCAGTACTTC.